The clone carrying this TCR beta chain is medium-sized in the sample. The antigen remains unidentified. This entry belongs to a study of OX40 agonist ivuxolimab in advanced cancers. Across the whole study: Participants averaged roughly 57 years of age (range about 23 to 79) and were roughly 80% male. Regarding the study as a whole: Researchers report that CD8+ T cells had, on average, more expanded clones than CD4+. The 0.1-3.0 mg/kg partial responders had among the lowest clonal expansion. CD4+ and CD8+ T cells in blood underwent clonal expansion by week 6 at 0.1 to 3.0 mg/kg.

TCRdb keeps only in-frame clones here, not all; method: immunoSEQ multiplex PCR. In the table there are roughly 25,000 clones, 65% to 80% of which are singletons. CDR3 length: 20 amino acids. The rearrangement uses TRBV21-1 and TRBJ1-5; the table names TRBD1, a call not compared with the DNA. TRBV21-1 is a documented pseudogene. This clonotype was obtained from an adult with an advanced solid tumor such as melanoma, head and neck, liver or kidney cancer. Here the sequenced sample was CD4+ or CD8+ T cells sorted from blood, taken in a trial of the OX40 agonist ivuxolimab. The CDR3 sequence is CASSKVKGDRGLPRDQPQHF. The CDR3, as DNA: TGTGCCAGCAGCAAAGTTAAGGGGGACAGGGGCCTTCCTCGTGATCAGCCCCAGCATTTT.